This T cell receptor beta chain was documented in a study of early T cells in non-severe SARS-CoV-2 infection. Looking at the study overall: Bulk RNA from unsorted whole blood was sequenced; chains were unpaired.

This CDR3 is 11 amino acids long. Germline lookup yields CDR1 DFQATT and CDR2 SNEGSKA (reference sequence). The ends were cut back, 5 bases at V and 2 bases at J, with 7 bases in the middle. Researchers attached unique molecular identifiers to individual cDNA molecules. TCRdb processed the 5' RACE reads anew with MiXCR; each CDR3 protein has one entry. The sample records 55,000 to 75,000 distinct CDR3 sequences, 6% to 8.5% being singletons. Study conclusions and caveats: VDJdb matching favored anti-spike CD8 responses, missing private and CD4 specificities.

A note on this clonotype: Its target is unknown.

The TCR was taken from an adult who was a healthcare worker with PCR-confirmed SARS-CoV-2 infection or an uninfected control (not recorded which). Material for sequencing was whole blood. This chain uses TRBV20-1 with TRBJ2-7; a weak D match, TRBD2 (5 bases). CDR3 loop: CSASTTYEQYF. The DNA for the CDR3 is TGCAGTGCTTCGACTACCTACGAGCAGTACTTC.